This T cell receptor beta chain derives from a study of response to subunit inactivated influenza vaccine. Study-wide findings and caveats: Authors proposed each seasonal influenza vaccination draws in few new T cells.

Via MiXCR, TCRdb re-called the RT-PCR reads, giving one row per CDR3 protein. The top ten clones hold about a tenth of a sample with roughly 180,000 distinct CDR3 sequences, about 10% of them seen once. Turning to this clonotype: Its specificity is not known.

The germline gives CDR1 MNHNS, CDR2 SASEGT. The CDR3 totals 16 residues. The V end lost 6 bases, the J end lost 0 bases, and 15 bases lay between the germline ends. The chain combines TRBV6-1 with TRBJ1-3; D not resolved. The source is a man aged 45-65 years who received an inactivated influenza vaccine. The sequencing used non-naive T cells sorted from PBMCs, collected on the day of vaccination. CDR3 sequence reads: CASRSGGYDSGNTIYF. CDR3 sequence (DNA): TGTGCCAGCAGGAGTGGCGGCTACGACTCTGGAAACACCATATATTTT.